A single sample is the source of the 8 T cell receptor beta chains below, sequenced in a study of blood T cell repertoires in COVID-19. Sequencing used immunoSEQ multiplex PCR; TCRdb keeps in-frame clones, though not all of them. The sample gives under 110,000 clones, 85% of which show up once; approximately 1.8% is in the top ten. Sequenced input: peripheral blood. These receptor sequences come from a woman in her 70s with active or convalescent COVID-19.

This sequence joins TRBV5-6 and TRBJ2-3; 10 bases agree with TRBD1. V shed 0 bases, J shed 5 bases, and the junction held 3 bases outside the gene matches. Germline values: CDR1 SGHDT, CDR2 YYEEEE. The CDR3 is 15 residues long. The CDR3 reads CASSLGGQGLDTQYF. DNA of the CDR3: TGTGCCAGCAGCTTGGGGGGACAGGGGTTAGATACGCAGTATTTT.

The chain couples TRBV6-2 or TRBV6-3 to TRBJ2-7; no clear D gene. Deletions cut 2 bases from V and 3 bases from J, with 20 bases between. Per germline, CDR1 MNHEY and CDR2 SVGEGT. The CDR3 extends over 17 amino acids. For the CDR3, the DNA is TGTGCCAGCAGTTACACCCCCCAGCGCACGTATCACTACGAGCAGTACTTC. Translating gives CASSYTPQRTYHYEQYF.

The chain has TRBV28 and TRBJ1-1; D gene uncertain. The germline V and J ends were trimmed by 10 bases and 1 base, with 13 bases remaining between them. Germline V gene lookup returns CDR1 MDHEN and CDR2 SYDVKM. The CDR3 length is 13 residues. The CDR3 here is CATFGYANTEAFF. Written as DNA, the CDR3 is TGTGCCACCTTCGGGTATGCGAACACTGAAGCTTTCTTT.

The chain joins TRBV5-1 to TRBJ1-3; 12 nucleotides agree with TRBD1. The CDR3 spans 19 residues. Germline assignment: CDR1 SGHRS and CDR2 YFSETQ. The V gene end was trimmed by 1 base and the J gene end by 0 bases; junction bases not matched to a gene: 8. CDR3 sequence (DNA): TGCGCCAGCAGCTTGAAGGGGACAGGGGGCAGTCCCTCTGGAAACACCATATATTTT. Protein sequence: CASSLKGTGGSPSGNTIYF. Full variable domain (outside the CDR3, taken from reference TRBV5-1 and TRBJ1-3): KAGVTQTPRYLIKTRGQQVTLSCSPISGHRSVSWYQQTPGQGLQFLFEYFSETQRNKGNFPGRFSGRQFSNSRSEMNVSTLELGDSALYLCASSLKGTGGSPSGNTIYFGEGSWLTVV.

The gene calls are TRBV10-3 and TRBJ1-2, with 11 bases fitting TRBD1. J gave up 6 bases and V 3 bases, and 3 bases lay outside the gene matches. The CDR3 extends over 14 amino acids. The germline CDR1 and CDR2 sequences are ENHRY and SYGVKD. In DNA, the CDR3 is TGTGCCATCAGTGAAGGACAGGGGGCGAATGGCTACACCTTC. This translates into CAISEGQGANGYTF.

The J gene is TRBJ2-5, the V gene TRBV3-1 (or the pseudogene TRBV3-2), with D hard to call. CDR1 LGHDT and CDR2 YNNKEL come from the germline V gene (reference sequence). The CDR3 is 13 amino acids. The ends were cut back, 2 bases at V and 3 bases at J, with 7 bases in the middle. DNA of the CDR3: TGTGCCAGCAGCCAAAATCGCGAAGAGACCCAGTACTTC. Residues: CASSQNREETQYF.

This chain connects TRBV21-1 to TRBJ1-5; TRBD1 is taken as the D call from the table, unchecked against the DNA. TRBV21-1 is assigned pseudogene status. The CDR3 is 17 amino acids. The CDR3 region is CASSKEGGENGNQPQHF. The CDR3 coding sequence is TGTGCCAGCAGCAAAGAAGGGGGTGAAAATGGCAATCAGCCCCAGCATTTT.

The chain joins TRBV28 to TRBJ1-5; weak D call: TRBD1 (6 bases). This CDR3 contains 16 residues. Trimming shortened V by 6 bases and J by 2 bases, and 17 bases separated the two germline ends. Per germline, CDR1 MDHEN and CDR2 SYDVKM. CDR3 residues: CASRRATGSGNQPQHF. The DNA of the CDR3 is TGTGCCAGCAGGCGGGCTACAGGGTCCGGCAATCAGCCCCAGCATTTT.